Following are 18 T cell receptor beta chains from one sample sequenced in a study of graft-versus-host responses after intestinal transplantation. Only in-frame clones appear in the TCRdb table, and some are missing; sequencing was by immunoSEQ multiplex PCR. Altogether under 150,000 clones are present, roughly 91% being singletons, with the ten largest covering more than 0.095%. These receptors have no known antigen. This specimen consisted of unstimulated CD4+ T cells sorted from spleen or lymph node cells, obtained before intestinal transplant. These receptor sequences come from a human donor who received an intestinal transplant.

V usage is TRBV2 and J usage is TRBJ1-4, with TRBD1 as a possible D gene (6 bases). The CDR3 loop spans 14 amino acids. Trimming took off 7 bases at V and 8 bases at J, with 17 bases between the two ends. In germline, CDR1 is SNHLY, CDR2 FYNNEI. CDR3 loop: CASTRGGNKEKLFF. The CDR3 coding sequence is TGTGCCAGCACCCGAGGGGGAAATAAGGAAAAACTGTTTTTT.

This sequence joins TRBV11-2 and TRBJ2-5, with D possibly TRBD2 on 5 matching bases. CDR1 and CDR2 (germline): SGHAT, FQNNGV. The CDR3 has 13 amino acids. Trimming left V 3 bases short and J 5 bases short, with 10 bases between. CDR3 in amino acids: CASSFGLGETQYF. Here the CDR3 DNA reads TGTGCCAGCAGCTTCGGACTGGGGGAGACCCAGTACTTC.

The V call is TRBV19, the J call TRBJ1-5, with 7 bases matching TRBD1. The V and J ends lost 2 bases and 11 bases, in that order; junction bases with no gene match: 12. The CDR3 loop spans 15 amino acids. Looked up from germline, CDR1 is LNHDA and CDR2 is SQIVND (reference sequence). The chain's CDR3 is CASSIIETGTRTQHF. The CDR3 coding sequence is TGTGCCAGTAGTATAATTGAGACAGGGACCCGGACCCAGCATTTT.

The chain joins TRBV9 to TRBJ1-1, with D unresolved. CDR1 SGDLS and CDR2 YYNGEE come from the germline V gene. The CDR3 spans 17 residues. Trimming cost V 2 bases and J 4 bases, with 21 bases left between them. This CDR3 is CASSVLGRPTSGTEAFF. CDR3 nucleotides: TGTGCCAGCAGCGTTCTCGGACGCCCTACATCCGGCACTGAAGCTTTCTTT.

CDR3 sequence (DNA): TGTGCCAGCTCATTAGGGGAAAATCAGCCCCAGCATTTT. This sequence encodes CASSLGENQPQHF. The J gene is TRBJ1-5, the V gene TRBV18; possibly TRBD1 for D (5 bases). Trimming took off 5 bases at V and 4 bases at J, with 9 bases between the two ends. Germline V gives CDR1 KGHSH, CDR2 LQKENI. This CDR3 spans 13 amino acids.

The chain combines TRBV11-2 with TRBJ2-2; 7 bases line up with TRBD1. Unmatched junction bases numbered 5, after V lost 3 bases and J lost 1 base. The CDR3 has 16 residues. Germline V lookup: CDR1 SGHAT, CDR2 FQNNGV. The CDR3 sequence: CASSLARGLNTGELFF. Here the CDR3 DNA reads TGTGCCAGCAGCTTGGCCAGGGGGTTGAACACCGGGGAGCTGTTTTTT. Full variable domain (rest looked up from reference TRBV11-2 and TRBJ2-2): EAGVAQSPRYKIIEKRQSVAFWCNPISGHATLYWYQQILGQGPKLLIQFQNNGVVDDSQLPKDRFSAERLKGVDSTLKIQPAKLEDSAVYLCASSLARGLNTGELFFGEGSRLTVL.

The sample holds a few counts of this clone. This rearrangement joins TRBV7-2 to TRBJ1-2, with 9 bases matching TRBD1. This CDR3 has 16 residues. The germline V gene encodes CDR1 SGHTA and CDR2 FQGNSA. J gave up 5 bases and V 1 base, and 8 bases lay outside the gene matches. For the CDR3, the DNA is TGTGCCAGCAGCTTAGGGGGGACAGGGCGAACTTATGGCTACACCTTC. This translates into CASSLGGTGRTYGYTF.

V is TRBV18 and J is TRBJ1-1, with 9 bases aligning to TRBD1. V lost 5 bases, J lost 2 bases, and 3 bases stayed unmatched. The length of the CDR3 is 14 residues. In germline, CDR1 is KGHSH, CDR2 LQKENI. For the CDR3, the DNA is TGTGCCAGCTCAGGGACAGGGACCAACACTGAAGCTTTCTTT. It yields the protein CASSGTGTNTEAFF.

This chain links TRBV19 with TRBJ2-2; 7 bases are a match to TRBD1. V was pared by 5 bases and J by 0 bases, with 9 bases of the junction left unmatched. The germline gives CDR1 LNHDA, CDR2 SQIVND (reference sequence). The CDR3 extends over 17 amino acids. CDR3 in amino acids: CASSLGQRFSNTGELFF. Here the CDR3 DNA reads TGTGCCAGTAGTCTGGGACAGCGATTTTCGAACACCGGGGAGCTGTTTTTT.

V gene TRBV28 combines with J gene TRBJ2-7; 8 positions match TRBD2. J was trimmed by 4 bases and V by 6 bases; bases with no gene match: 8. The CDR3 is 14 amino acids. Germline V gene lookup returns CDR1 MDHEN and CDR2 SYDVKM. The DNA of the CDR3 is TGTGCCAGCAGAGATAGCGGGAAGAGGTACGAGCAGTACTTC. Translation gives CASRDSGKRYEQYF.

The chain joins TRBV7-3 to TRBJ2-1, with D tentatively TRBD1 or TRBD2 (5 bases each). V dropped 5 bases and J dropped 2 bases, with 13 bases sitting between them. The CDR3 length is 15 residues. Germline V gene data show CDR1 as SGHTA and CDR2 as FQGTGA. CDR3 residues: CASSPNPGPYNEQFF. CDR3 DNA sequence: TGTGCCAGCAGCCCAAACCCGGGACCCTACAATGAGCAGTTCTTC.

A word on this clone: The junction departs from the called germline gene at one end, perhaps through a read error. The gene calls are TRBV7-7 and TRBJ2-1; 7 bases match TRBD2. The CDR3 is 21 amino acids. In germline, CDR1 is SSHAT, CDR2 FNYEAQ (reference sequence). This CDR3 is CASSLESGTISPQGSYNEQFF. CDR3 bases: TGTGCTAGCAGCTTAGAATCCGGGACTATATCCCCTCAGGGCTCCTACAATGAGCAGTTCTTC. Full variable domain (rest looked up from reference TRBV7-7 and TRBJ2-1): GAGVSQSPRYKVTKRGQDVTLRCDPISSHATLYWYQQALGQGPEFLTYFNYEAQPDKSGLPSDRFSAERPEGSISTLTIQRTEQRDSAMYRCASSLESGTISPQGSYNEQFFGPGTRLTVL.

The chain's CDR3 is CASSGPFIGTGKIQPQHF. For the CDR3, the DNA is TGTGCCAGCAGCGGCCCCTTCATCGGGACAGGGAAGATTCAGCCCCAGCATTTT. The V gene is TRBV9, the J gene TRBJ1-5, with 9 bases lining up with TRBD1. The CDR3 totals 18 residues. Germline V gives CDR1 SGDLS, CDR2 YYNGEE. Trimming at V came to 3 bases and at J to 6 bases, leaving 16 bases not matched to a gene.

V gene TRBV9 combines with J gene TRBJ2-3; TRBD2 matches 10 bases. The length of the CDR3 is 15 residues. The V and J ends lost 0 bases and 3 bases, in that order; junction bases with no gene match: 1. Germline V lookup: CDR1 SGDLS, CDR2 YYNGEE. The CDR3, as DNA: TGTGCCAGCAGCGTAGCTAGCGGGAGAACAGATACGCAGTATTTT. Its protein product is CASSVASGRTDTQYF.

The genes are TRBV9 and TRBJ2-4; TRBD2 matches at 16 bases. CDR1 and CDR2 (germline): SGDLS, YYNGEE. There are 16 residues in the CDR3. The trim removed 4 bases at V and 9 bases at J, leaving 7 bases unmatched. In nucleotides, the CDR3 is TGTGCCAGCAGCAAGGGACTAGCGGGAGGGCCGGGCATTCAGTACTTC. Translation: CASSKGLAGGPGIQYF.

J is TRBJ2-7 and V is TRBV10-1, with D unresolved. The ends were cut back, 3 bases at V and 1 base at J, with 10 bases in the middle. The CDR3 loop spans 14 amino acids. Germline CDR1 reads WNHNN; CDR2 reads SYGVQD (reference sequence). CDR3 sequence (DNA): TGCGCCAGCAGTGAAACTTGGGATTCCTACGAGCAGTACTTC. Protein: CASSETWDSYEQYF.

This sequence joins TRBV10-2 and TRBJ1-1; D is ambiguous. Germline V gene lookup returns CDR1 WSHSY and CDR2 SAAADI. Trimming took off 6 bases at V and 3 bases at J, with 17 bases between the two ends. The CDR3 sequence is 15 residues long. CDR3 residues: CASSLTVVRDTEAFF. In DNA, the CDR3 is TGCGCCAGCAGCCTCACAGTTGTAAGGGACACTGAAGCTTTCTTT.

V and J are TRBV19 and TRBJ2-7; perhaps TRBD1 as D (6 bases). The CDR3 extends over 13 amino acids. Germline V lookup: CDR1 LNHDA, CDR2 SQIVND (reference sequence). V lost 7 bases to trimming and J lost 6 bases, with 16 bases between them. The CDR3, as DNA: TGTGCCAGTACCCAGGGGTTAGGTTCCGAGCAGTACTTC. Its protein product is CASTQGLGSEQYF.